What follows are 22 T cell receptor beta chains derived from one specimen sequenced in a study of Graves' ophthalmopathy and Graves' hyperthyroidism. Amplified material comprised TCR beta CDR3 regions derived from RNA transcripts. The workflow started with a first-round RT-PCR run with HTBI primers and then moved on to a second-round multiplex PCR. Each CDR3 protein gets one entry after TCRdb re-called the multiplex PCR reads with MiXCR. The profile shows 300,000 to 400,000 distinct CDR3 sequences, roughly 15% of them singletons. What was sequenced was peripheral blood. These TCRs come from an adult woman with stable Graves' hyperthyroidism.

This clonotype showed up many times. The genes are TRBV28 and TRBJ2-7; 7 bases map to TRBD2. The CDR3 runs 16 residues. The V gene end was trimmed by 6 bases and the J gene end by 2 bases; junction bases not matched to a gene: 13. Germline V lookup: CDR1 MDHEN, CDR2 SYDVKM. CDR3 nucleotide sequence: TGTGCCAGCAGCACGAGGCGGGGGAGGGTGACCTACGAGCAGTACTTC. It yields the protein CASSTRRGRVTYEQYF.

This clonotype was seen at least ten times. CDR3 sequence: CASSQAGQVTEAFF. In DNA, the CDR3 is TGCGCCAGCAGCCAGGCCGGACAGGTCACTGAAGCTTTCTTT. V is TRBV4-1 and J is TRBJ1-1, with 7 bases aligning to TRBD1. The CDR3 length is 14 residues. Trimming removed 3 bases from V and 4 bases from J; junction bases left unmatched: 5. From germline, CDR1 is MGHRA and CDR2 YSYEKL.

This clonotype came up many times. The chain has TRBV6-2 or TRBV6-3 and TRBJ2-7; perhaps D is TRBD1 or TRBD2 (5 bases each). This CDR3 is 15 amino acids long. From germline, CDR1 is MNHEY and CDR2 SVGEGT. With 6 bases removed from V and 5 bases from J, the gap between germline ends came to 20 bases. In DNA form, the CDR3 reads TGTGCCAGCAGCCCAGGACTGGGGGAATATCACGAGCAGTACTTC. Its translation is CASSPGLGEYHEQYF.

This clonotype came up many times. The chain combines TRBV28 with TRBJ1-1; D remains ambiguous. Trimming removed 6 bases at V and 0 bases at J, with 14 bases between. In germline, CDR1 is MDHEN, CDR2 SYDVKM. CDR3 length: 15 amino acids. Written as DNA, the CDR3 is TGTGCCAGCAGCATAAACAGTGTTATGAACACTGAAGCTTTCTTT. Its translation is CASSINSVMNTEAFF. Filled out from reference TRBV28 and TRBJ1-1, the complete variable domain reads DVKVTQSSRYLVKRTGEKVFLECVQDMDHENMFWYRQDPGLGLRLIYFSYDVKMKEKGDIPEGYSVSREKKERFSLILESASTNQTSMYLCASSINSVMNTEAFFGQGTRLTVV.

Many counts were recorded for this clonotype. The rearrangement uses TRBV6-5 and TRBJ2-5; D not certain. Trimming removed 2 bases at V and 4 bases at J, with 5 bases between. Germline values: CDR1 MNHEY, CDR2 SVGAGI. CDR3 length: 12 amino acids. DNA of the CDR3: TGTGCCAGCAGTTACCAAGTAGAGACCCAGTACTTC. As protein: CASSYQVETQYF.

This clonotype has at least ten counts. This rearrangement joins TRBV20-1 to TRBJ2-7; 7 bases line up with TRBD1. This CDR3 spans 13 amino acids. V lost 4 bases, J lost 3 bases, and 6 bases stayed unmatched. The germline gives CDR1 DFQATT, CDR2 SNEGSKA (reference sequence). The DNA for the CDR3 is TGCAGTGCTACACAGGGGAGAGGCTACGAGCAGTACTTC. Protein sequence: CSATQGRGYEQYF.

This clonotype was seen more than once but under ten times. The CDR3 sequence is CASNPGGLPGGYTF. As DNA, the CDR3 is TGTGCCAGCAACCCCGGGGGGCTACCGGGAGGCTACACCTTC. The chain employs TRBV27 and TRBJ1-2; a weak D match, TRBD1 (6 bases). Germline lookup yields CDR1 MNHEY and CDR2 SMNVEV (reference sequence). The V and J ends lost 7 bases and 8 bases respectively, with 20 bases between them. The CDR3 is 14 amino acids.

This clonotype was seen at least ten times. The chain employs TRBV29-1 and TRBJ2-2; no clear D gene. The CDR3 covers 12 residues. Trimming shortened V by 4 bases and J by 3 bases, and 6 bases separated the two germline ends. Germline V gene sequence: CDR1 SQVTM, CDR2 ANQGSEA. CDR3 sequence: CSVVRDTGELFF. CDR3 DNA: TGCAGCGTTGTACGGGACACCGGGGAGCTGTTTTTT.

This clonotype was observed a handful of times. The chain has TRBV2 and TRBJ2-7, with unresolved D. The germline V gene has CDR1 SNHLY and CDR2 FYNNEI. The V gene lost 3 bases and the J gene lost 6 bases, with 15 bases spanning the gap. This CDR3 contains 14 residues. The CDR3 nucleotides are TGTGCCAGCAGTGAGGGAAGAGCCCGTGGCGAGCAGTACTTC. This translates into CASSEGRARGEQYF.

The sample holds many counts of this clonotype. The chain employs TRBV6-1 and TRBJ2-7, with 9 bases aligning to TRBD1. Per the germline V gene, CDR1 is MNHNS and CDR2 is SASEGT. J was trimmed by 2 bases and V by 7 bases; bases with no gene match: 12. The CDR3 extends over 16 amino acids. DNA for the CDR3: TGTGCCAGCAAGAAAACACGGGACAGGGCAGCCTACGAGCAGTACTTC. Its translation is CASKKTRDRAAYEQYF.

This clonotype was observed at least ten times. The chain employs TRBV6-1 and TRBJ2-7; 8 bases are a match to TRBD1. V dropped 6 bases and J dropped 5; count of bases not matched to a gene: 3. This CDR3 comprises 12 residues. Germline V gene sequence: CDR1 MNHNS, CDR2 SASEGT. Here the CDR3 DNA reads TGTGCCAGCAGGGACAGGGCACACGAGCAGTACTTC. It encodes CASRDRAHEQYF.

This clonotype was seen repeatedly, ten times or more. The V and J genes are TRBV7-2 and TRBJ1-1; D is perhaps TRBD1 (6 bases). This CDR3 is built from 15 residues. The germline V and J ends were trimmed by 1 base and 2 bases, with 11 bases remaining between them. Germline V gene sequence: CDR1 SGHTA, CDR2 FQGNSA. The DNA for the CDR3 is TGTGCCAGCAGCTTAGTACGAGGGGGAAACACTGAAGCTTTCTTT. It codes for CASSLVRGGNTEAFF.

This clonotype was seen repeatedly, ten times or more. This chain connects TRBV11-2 to TRBJ2-5, with D maybe TRBD2 (6 bases). Between the trimmed V and J ends, which lost 5 bases and 5 bases, there was a span of 15 bases. The CDR3 spans 14 residues. The germline V gene has CDR1 SGHAT and CDR2 FQNNGV. CDR3 residues: CASSLPGRIETQYF. The CDR3 coding sequence is TGTGCCAGCAGCCTACCAGGGAGGATCGAGACCCAGTACTTC.

This clonotype showed up many times. The J gene is TRBJ2-7, the V gene TRBV19; 7 bases are shared with TRBD2. The germline CDR1 and CDR2 sequences are LNHDA and SQIVND (reference sequence). Trimming took 5 bases from V and 2 from J; bases not matched to a gene: 15. The CDR3 has 17 residues. The chain's CDR3 is CASSPAHARDYTYEQYF. As DNA, the CDR3 is TGTGCCAGTAGTCCAGCACACGCCCGGGACTACACCTACGAGCAGTACTTC.

This clonotype was seen repeatedly, ten times or more. CDR3: CSARSIVNYEQYF. In DNA form, the CDR3 reads TGCAGTGCTAGATCTATCGTAAACTACGAGCAGTACTTC. The rearrangement joins TRBV20-1 to TRBJ2-7, with D unclear. Trimming left V 2 bases short and J 3 bases short, with 11 bases between. The CDR3 loop spans 13 amino acids. Per the germline V gene, CDR1 is DFQATT and CDR2 is SNEGSKA (reference sequence).

This clonotype was recorded at least ten times. The rearrangement joins TRBV6-2 or TRBV6-3 to TRBJ2-7, with D possibly TRBD1 on 6 matching bases. CDR1 MNHEY and CDR2 SVGEGT come from the germline V gene. V lost 4 bases and J lost 3, with 10 bases in between. The CDR3 runs to 13 residues. The CDR3, as DNA: TGTGCCAGCAGTTCCGACAGGTACTACGAGCAGTACTTC. Residues: CASSSDRYYEQYF.

As regards this clonotype: The junction shows a germline mismatch at one end, possibly a read error. V usage is TRBV12-5 and J usage is TRBJ2-7, with D perhaps matching TRBD2 (6 bases). Germline CDR1 is LGHNT and CDR2 is FRNRAP. The CDR3 is made up of 16 amino acids. The chain's CDR3 is CAIGLGSGGAIGEQYF. The CDR3 region has the DNA TGTGCTATTGGTTTGGGATCTGGCGGGGCTATAGGCGAGCAGTACTTC. Looking up the rest from reference TRBV12-5 and TRBJ2-7 gives the full variable domain: DARVTQTPRHKVTEMGQEVTMRCQPILGHNTVFWYRQTMMQGLELLAYFRNRAPLDDSGMPKDRFSAEMPDATLATLKIQPSEPRDSAVYFCAIGLGSGGAIGEQYFGPGTRLTVT.

This clonotype was found many times. A much larger clone differs by one base, so this may be a read error. V and J are TRBV20-1 and TRBJ2-7; D is possibly TRBD1 or TRBD2 (5 bases each). This CDR3 is 11 amino acids long. CDR1 and CDR2 (germline): DFQATT, SNEGSKA (reference sequence). CDR3 sequence (DNA): TGCGGCTATAGGGACGCCAACGAGCAGTACTTC. This gives the protein CGYRDANEQYF.

This clonotype was counted at least ten times. The chain employs TRBV5-1 and TRBJ2-5, with 10 nucleotides matching TRBD1. CDR3 length equals 15 residues. Germline-derived CDR1 and CDR2 are SGHRS and YFSETQ. V was clipped by 4 bases and J by 5 bases; unmatched bases: 8. The CDR3 coding sequence is TGCGCCAGCAGCCTCCAGACAGGGGGCTATGAGACCCAGTACTTC. As protein: CASSLQTGGYETQYF. The complete variable domain, with remaining parts taken from reference TRBV5-1 and TRBJ2-5, reads KAGVTQTPRYLIKTRGQQVTLSCSPISGHRSVSWYQQTPGQGLQFLFEYFSETQRNKGNFPGRFSGRQFSNSRSEMNVSTLELGDSALYLCASSLQTGGYETQYFGPGTRLLVL.

The rearrangement links TRBV29-1 to TRBJ2-5; D is possibly TRBD1 (5 bases). Germline CDR1 SQVTM, CDR2 ANQGSEA. CDR3 length: 13 residues. The DNA for the CDR3 is TGCAGTGCCACAGGCGAGTTTCAAGAGACCCAGTACTTC. Amino acid sequence: CSATGEFQETQYF.

CDR3 sequence reads: CASSRLAGAGIQYF. Written as DNA, the CDR3 is TGCGCCAGCAGCCGACTAGCGGGAGCCGGCATTCAGTACTTC. The gene calls are TRBV4-1 and TRBJ2-4; 12 positions agree with TRBD2. Germline V gene sequence: CDR1 MGHRA, CDR2 YSYEKL. This CDR3 has 14 residues. V dropped 4 bases and J dropped 9; count of bases not matched to a gene: 4.

This clonotype was seen many times. This rearrangement joins TRBV20-1 to TRBJ2-5, with 7 bases fitting TRBD1. Trimming took 6 bases from V and 5 from J; bases not matched to a gene: 6. Germline V gene data show CDR1 as DFQATT and CDR2 as SNEGSKA (reference sequence). This CDR3 has 12 residues. CDR3 DNA sequence: TGCAGTGCAACCACAGGGGACGAGACCCAGTACTTC. It is translated as CSATTGDETQYF.